The TCR beta chain described here comes from a study of T cell responses to AZD1222 COVID-19 vaccine. Study summary: It was second doses at about 4 or about 12 weeks that were pooled. Broader study findings: Repertoire sampling occurred only after the peak T cell response. Baseline serology detected seropositivity in only a handful of AZD1222 recipients.

As concerns this clone: Its specificity is not known.

The CDR3 is 15 residues long. Germline CDR1 MNHEY, CDR2 SVGAGI. The V end was cut by 0 bases, the J end by 0 bases, with 6 bases between. Clones were read by immunoSEQ multiplex PCR, and TCRdb kept only the in-frame ones, dropping some. The sample carries roughly 150,000 clones, 91% recorded once. The rearrangement joins TRBV6-5 to TRBJ1-3; the D gene is possibly TRBD1 (5 bases). The starting material was peripheral blood, obtained on day 0 of AZD1222 vaccination. The receptor's source is an adult in good health. The CDR3: CASSYSQGSGNTIYF. For the CDR3, the DNA is TGTGCCAGCAGTTACTCTCAGGGCTCTGGAAACACCATATATTTT.